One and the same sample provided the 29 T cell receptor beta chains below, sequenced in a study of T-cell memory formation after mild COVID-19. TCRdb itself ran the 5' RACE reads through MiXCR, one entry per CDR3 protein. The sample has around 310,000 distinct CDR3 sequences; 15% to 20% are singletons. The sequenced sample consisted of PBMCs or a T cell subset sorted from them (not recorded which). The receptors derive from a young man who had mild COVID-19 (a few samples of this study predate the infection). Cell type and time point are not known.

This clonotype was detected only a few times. The DNA of the CDR3 is TGTGCCTGGAGCGAGGACGAGCAGTACTTC. Protein: CAWSEDEQYF. The V call is TRBV30, the J call TRBJ2-7; D is undetermined. The CDR3 has 10 residues. Germline CDR1 is GTSNPN and CDR2 is SVGIG (reference sequence). The ends were cut back, 3 bases at V and 5 bases at J, with 5 bases in the middle.

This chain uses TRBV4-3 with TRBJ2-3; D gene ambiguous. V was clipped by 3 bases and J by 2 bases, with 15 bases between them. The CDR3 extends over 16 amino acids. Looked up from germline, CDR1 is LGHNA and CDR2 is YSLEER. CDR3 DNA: TGCGCCAGCAGCCATTCGGACGGTTCAGACACAGATACGCAGTATTTT. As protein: CASSHSDGSDTDTQYF.

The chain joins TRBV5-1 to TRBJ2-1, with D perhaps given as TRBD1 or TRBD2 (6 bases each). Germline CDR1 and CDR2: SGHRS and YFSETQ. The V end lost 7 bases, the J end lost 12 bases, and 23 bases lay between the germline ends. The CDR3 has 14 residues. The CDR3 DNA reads TGCGCCAGCGTCCCATTCCCGGGGGCCCACGGGCAGTTCTTC. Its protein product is CASVPFPGAHGQFF.

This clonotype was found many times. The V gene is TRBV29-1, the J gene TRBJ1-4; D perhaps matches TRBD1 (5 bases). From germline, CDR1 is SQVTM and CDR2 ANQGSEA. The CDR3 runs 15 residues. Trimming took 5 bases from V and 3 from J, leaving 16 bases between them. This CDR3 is CSVSGTGGSNEKLFF. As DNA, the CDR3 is TGCAGCGTTTCCGGGACTGGAGGCTCTAATGAAAAACTGTTTTTT.

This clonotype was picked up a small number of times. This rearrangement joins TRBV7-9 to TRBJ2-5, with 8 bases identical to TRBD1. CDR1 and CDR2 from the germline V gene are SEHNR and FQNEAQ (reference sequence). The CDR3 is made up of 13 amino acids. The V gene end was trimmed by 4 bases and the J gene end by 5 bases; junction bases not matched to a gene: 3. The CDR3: CASSWDRIETQYF. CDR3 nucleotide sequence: TGTGCCAGCAGCTGGGACAGGATCGAGACCCAGTACTTC.

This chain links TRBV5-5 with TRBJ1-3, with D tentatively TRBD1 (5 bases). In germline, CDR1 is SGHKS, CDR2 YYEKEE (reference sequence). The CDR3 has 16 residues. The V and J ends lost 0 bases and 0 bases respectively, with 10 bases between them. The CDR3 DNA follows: TGTGCCAGCAGCTTGGCTCAGGGCCCCTCTGGAAACACCATATATTTT. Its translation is CASSLAQGPSGNTIYF.

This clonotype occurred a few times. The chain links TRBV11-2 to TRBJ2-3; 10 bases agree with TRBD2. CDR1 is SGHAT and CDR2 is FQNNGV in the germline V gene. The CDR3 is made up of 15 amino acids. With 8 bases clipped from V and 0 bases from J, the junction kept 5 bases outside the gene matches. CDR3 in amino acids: CASVILAGSTDTQYF. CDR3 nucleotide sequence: TGTGCCAGCGTAATACTAGCGGGGAGCACAGATACGCAGTATTTT.

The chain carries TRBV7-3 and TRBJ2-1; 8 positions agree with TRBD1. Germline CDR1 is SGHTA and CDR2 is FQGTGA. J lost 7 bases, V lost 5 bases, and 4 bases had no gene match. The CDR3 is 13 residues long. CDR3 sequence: CASSVYRGNEQFF. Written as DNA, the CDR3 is TGTGCCAGCAGCGTCTACAGGGGGAATGAGCAGTTCTTC.

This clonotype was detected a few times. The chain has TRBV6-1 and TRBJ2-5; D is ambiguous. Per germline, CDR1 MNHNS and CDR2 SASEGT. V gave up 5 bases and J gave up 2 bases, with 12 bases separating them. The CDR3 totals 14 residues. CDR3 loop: CASSFDRSQETQYF. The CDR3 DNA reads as TGTGCCAGCAGTTTCGACCGCTCACAAGAGACCCAGTACTTC.

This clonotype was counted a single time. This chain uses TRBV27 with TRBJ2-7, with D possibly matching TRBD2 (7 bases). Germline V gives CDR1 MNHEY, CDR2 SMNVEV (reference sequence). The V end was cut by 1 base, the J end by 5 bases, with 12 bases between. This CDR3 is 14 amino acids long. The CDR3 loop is CASSLLGGPDEQYF. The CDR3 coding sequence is TGTGCCAGCAGTTTATTGGGGGGGCCTGACGAGCAGTACTTC.

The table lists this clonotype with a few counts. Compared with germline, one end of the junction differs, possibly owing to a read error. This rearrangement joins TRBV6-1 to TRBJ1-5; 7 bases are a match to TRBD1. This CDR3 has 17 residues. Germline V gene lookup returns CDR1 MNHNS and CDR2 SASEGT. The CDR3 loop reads CASSEAETGPVRQPQHF. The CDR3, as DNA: TGTGCCAGCAGCGAAGCGGAGACAGGGCCGGTCAGGCAGCCCCAGCATTTT.

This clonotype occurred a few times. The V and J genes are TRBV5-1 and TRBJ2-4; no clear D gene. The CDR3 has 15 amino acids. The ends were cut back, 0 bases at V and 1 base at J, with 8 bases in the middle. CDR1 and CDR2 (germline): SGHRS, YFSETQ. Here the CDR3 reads CASSLDGWAKNIQYF. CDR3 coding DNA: TGCGCCAGCAGCTTGGATGGGTGGGCCAAAAACATTCAGTACTTC.

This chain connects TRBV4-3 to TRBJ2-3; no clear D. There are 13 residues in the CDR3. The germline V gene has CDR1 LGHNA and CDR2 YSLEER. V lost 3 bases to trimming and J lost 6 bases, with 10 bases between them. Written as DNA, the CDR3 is TGCGCCAGCAGCCAGAGAAGGGCGGATACGCAGTATTTT. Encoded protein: CASSQRRADTQYF.

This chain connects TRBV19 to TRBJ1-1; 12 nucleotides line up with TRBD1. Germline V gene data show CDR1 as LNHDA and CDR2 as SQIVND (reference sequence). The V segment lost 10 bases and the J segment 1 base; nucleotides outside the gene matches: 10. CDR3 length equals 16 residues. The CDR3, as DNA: TGTGCCACCTCGTCCGGGACAGGGGGCGAGAACACTGAAGCTTTCTTT. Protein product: CATSSGTGGENTEAFF.

This chain's CDR3 is CASSKAGYRDGYTF. The CDR3 bases are TGTGCCAGCAGCAAGGCGGGGTATCGGGATGGCTACACCTTC. This sequence joins TRBV7-9 and TRBJ1-2; D remains ambiguous. This CDR3 spans 14 amino acids. The germline V gene encodes CDR1 SEHNR and CDR2 FQNEAQ (reference sequence). V gave up 5 bases and J gave up 6 bases, with 16 bases separating them.

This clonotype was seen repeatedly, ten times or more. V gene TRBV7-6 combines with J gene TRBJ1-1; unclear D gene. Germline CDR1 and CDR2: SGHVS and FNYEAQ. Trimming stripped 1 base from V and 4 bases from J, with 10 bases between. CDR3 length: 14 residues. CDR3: CASSLEAVGTEAFF. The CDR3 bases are TGTGCCAGCAGCTTAGAGGCTGTCGGCACTGAAGCTTTCTTT. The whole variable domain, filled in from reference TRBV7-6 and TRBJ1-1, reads GAGVSQSPRYKVTKRGQDVALRCDPISGHVSLYWYRQALGQGPEFLTYFNYEAQQDKSGLPNDRFSAERPEGSISTLTIQRTEQRDSAMYRCASSLEAVGTEAFFGQGTRLTVV.

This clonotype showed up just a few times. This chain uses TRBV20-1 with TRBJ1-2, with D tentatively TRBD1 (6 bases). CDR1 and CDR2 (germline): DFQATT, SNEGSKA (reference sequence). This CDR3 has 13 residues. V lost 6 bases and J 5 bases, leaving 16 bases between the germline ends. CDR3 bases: TGCAGTGCCCCACAGATACAGGGTTATGGCTACACCTTC. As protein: CSAPQIQGYGYTF.

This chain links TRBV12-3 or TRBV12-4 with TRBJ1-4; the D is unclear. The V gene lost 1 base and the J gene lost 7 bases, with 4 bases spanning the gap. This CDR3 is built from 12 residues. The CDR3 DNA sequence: TGTGCCAGCAGTTTAGGTGGTGAAAAACTGTTTTTT. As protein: CASSLGGEKLFF.

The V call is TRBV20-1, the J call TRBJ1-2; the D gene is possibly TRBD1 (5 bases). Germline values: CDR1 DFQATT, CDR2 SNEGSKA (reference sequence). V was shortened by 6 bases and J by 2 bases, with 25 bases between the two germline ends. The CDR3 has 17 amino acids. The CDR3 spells CSAYPYSGTLANYGYTF. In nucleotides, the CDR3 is TGCAGTGCCTACCCCTATTCCGGGACCCTTGCCAACTATGGCTACACCTTC.

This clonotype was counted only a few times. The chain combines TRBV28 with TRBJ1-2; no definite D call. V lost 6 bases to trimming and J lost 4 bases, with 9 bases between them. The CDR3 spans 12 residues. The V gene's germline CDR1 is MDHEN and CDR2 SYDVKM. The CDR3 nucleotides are TGTGCCAGCAGGCGGGAAGGCTATGGCTACACCTTC. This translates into CASRREGYGYTF.

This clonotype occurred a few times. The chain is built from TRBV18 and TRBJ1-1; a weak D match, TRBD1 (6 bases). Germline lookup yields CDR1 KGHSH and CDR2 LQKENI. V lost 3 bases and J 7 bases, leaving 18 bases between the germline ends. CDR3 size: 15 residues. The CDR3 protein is CASSPPWGGSGEAFF. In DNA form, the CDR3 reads TGTGCCAGCTCACCCCCCTGGGGGGGCTCGGGTGAAGCTTTCTTT. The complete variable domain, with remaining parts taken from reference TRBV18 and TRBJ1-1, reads NAGVMQNPRHLVRRRGQEARLRCSPMKGHSHVYWYRQLPEEGLKFMVYLQKENIIDESGMPKERFSAEFPKEGPSILRIQQVVRGDSAAYFCASSPPWGGSGEAFFGQGTRLTVV.

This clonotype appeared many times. The CDR3 nucleotides are TGCGCCAGCAGCTCGGACAGCAACACTGAAGCTTTCTTT. It encodes CASSSDSNTEAFF. This sequence joins TRBV5-1 and TRBJ1-1; D may be TRBD1 (6 bases). In germline, CDR1 is SGHRS, CDR2 YFSETQ. V was clipped by 3 bases and J by 2 bases, with 8 bases between them. The CDR3 consists of 13 residues.

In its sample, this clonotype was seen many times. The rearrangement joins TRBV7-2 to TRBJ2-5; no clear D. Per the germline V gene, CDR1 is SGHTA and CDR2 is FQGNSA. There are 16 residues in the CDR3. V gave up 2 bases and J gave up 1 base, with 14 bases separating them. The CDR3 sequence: CASSLIVPFFQETQYF. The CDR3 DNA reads TGTGCCAGCAGCTTAATAGTGCCGTTTTTCCAAGAGACCCAGTACTTC.

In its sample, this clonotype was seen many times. This CDR3 is CASSQPTTVQETQYF. As DNA, the CDR3 is TGTGCCAGCAGCCAGCCAACCACGGTTCAAGAGACCCAGTACTTC. The gene calls are TRBV4-2 and TRBJ2-5; D remains unclear. The CDR3 runs to 15 residues. Trimming cost V 3 bases and J 2 bases, with 13 bases left between them. In germline, CDR1 is LGHNA, CDR2 YNFKEQ.

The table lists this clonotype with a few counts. CDR3 loop: CATRAEGTDTQYF. CDR3 nucleotide sequence: TGCGCCACCAGAGCGGAGGGGACAGATACGCAGTATTTT. The V call is TRBV5-1, the J call TRBJ2-3, with D perhaps matching TRBD2 (6 bases). The germline CDR1 and CDR2 sequences are SGHRS and YFSETQ. V lost 9 bases and J 3 bases, leaving 14 bases between the germline ends. This CDR3 comprises 13 residues.

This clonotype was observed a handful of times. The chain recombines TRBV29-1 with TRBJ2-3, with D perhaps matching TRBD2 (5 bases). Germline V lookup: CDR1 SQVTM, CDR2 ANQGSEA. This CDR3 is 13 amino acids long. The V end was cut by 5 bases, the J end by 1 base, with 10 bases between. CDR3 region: CSVSSGGTDTQYF. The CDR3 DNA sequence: TGCAGCGTTTCCTCCGGGGGCACAGATACGCAGTATTTT.

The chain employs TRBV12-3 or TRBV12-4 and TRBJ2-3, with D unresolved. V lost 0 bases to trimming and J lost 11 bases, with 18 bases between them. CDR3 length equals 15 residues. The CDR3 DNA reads TGTGCCAGCAGTTTAGCGGATTCCCGGCAGCGAGGGCAGTATTTT. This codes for CASSLADSRQRGQYF.

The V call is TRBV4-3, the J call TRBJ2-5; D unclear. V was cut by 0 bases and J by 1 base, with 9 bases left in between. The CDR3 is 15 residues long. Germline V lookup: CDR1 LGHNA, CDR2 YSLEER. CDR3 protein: CASSQDRAPQETQYF. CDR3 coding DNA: TGCGCCAGCAGCCAAGATAGAGCGCCCCAAGAGACCCAGTACTTC.

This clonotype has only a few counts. The CDR3: CASSVRGGGLNEQFF. DNA of the CDR3: TGTGCCAGCAGCGTTCGAGGCGGGGGTTTAAATGAGCAGTTCTTC. The chain links TRBV7-2 to TRBJ2-1, with TRBD2 matching 7 bases. Germline-derived CDR1 and CDR2 are SGHTA and FQGNSA. V shed 5 bases and J 7 bases; nucleotides not matched to a gene: 11. The CDR3 length is 15 residues. Variable domain in full (rest from reference TRBV7-2 and TRBJ2-1): GAGVSQSPSNKVTEKGKDVELRCDPISGHTALYWYRQSLGQGLEFLIYFQGNSAPDKSGLPSDRFSAERTGGSVSTLTIQRTQQEDSAVYLCASSVRGGGLNEQFFGPGTRLTVL.